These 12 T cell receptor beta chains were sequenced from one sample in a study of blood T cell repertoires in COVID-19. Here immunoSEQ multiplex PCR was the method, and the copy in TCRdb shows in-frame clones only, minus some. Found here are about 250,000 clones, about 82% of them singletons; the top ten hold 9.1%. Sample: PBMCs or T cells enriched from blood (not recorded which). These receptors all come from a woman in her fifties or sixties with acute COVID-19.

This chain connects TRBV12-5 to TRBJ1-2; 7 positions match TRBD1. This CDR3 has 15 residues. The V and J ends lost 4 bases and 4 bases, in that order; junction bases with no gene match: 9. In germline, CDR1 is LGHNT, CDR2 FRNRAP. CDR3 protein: CASGSGQEGVYGYTF. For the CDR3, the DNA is TGTGCTAGTGGTTCAGGACAGGAGGGGGTCTATGGCTACACCTTC.

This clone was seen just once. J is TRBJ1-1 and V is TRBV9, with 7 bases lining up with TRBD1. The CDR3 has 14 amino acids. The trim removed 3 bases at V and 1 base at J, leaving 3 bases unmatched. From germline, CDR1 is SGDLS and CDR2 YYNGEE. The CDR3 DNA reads TGTGCCAGCAGCGGACAGGGAAGGAACACTGAAGCTTTCTTT. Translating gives CASSGQGRNTEAFF.

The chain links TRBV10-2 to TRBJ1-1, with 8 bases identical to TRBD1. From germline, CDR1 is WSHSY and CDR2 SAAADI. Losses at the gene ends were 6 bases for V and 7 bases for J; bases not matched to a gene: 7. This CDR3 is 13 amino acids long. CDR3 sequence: CASRWGQEYEAFF. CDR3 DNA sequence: TGCGCCAGCAGATGGGGACAGGAGTATGAAGCTTTCTTT.

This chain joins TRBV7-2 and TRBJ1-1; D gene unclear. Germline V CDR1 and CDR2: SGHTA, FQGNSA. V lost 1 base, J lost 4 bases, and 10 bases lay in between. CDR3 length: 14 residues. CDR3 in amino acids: CASSLGVQATEAFF. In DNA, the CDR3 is TGTGCCAGCAGCTTAGGGGTGCAGGCCACTGAAGCTTTCTTT.

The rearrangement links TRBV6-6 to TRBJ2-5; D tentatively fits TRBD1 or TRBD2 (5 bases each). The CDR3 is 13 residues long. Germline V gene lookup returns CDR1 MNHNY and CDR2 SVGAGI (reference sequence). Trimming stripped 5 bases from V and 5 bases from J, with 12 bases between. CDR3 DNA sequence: TGTGCCAGCAGTCGCGGGTCAGGGGAGACCCAGTACTTC. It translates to CASSRGSGETQYF.

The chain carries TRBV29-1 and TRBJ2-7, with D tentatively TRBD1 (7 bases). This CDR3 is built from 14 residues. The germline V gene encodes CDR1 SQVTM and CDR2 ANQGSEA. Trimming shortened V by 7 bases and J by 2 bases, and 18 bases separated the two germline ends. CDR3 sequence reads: CSARGGQEPYEQYF. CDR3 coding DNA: TGCAGCGCCAGGGGAGGACAGGAGCCCTACGAGCAGTACTTC.

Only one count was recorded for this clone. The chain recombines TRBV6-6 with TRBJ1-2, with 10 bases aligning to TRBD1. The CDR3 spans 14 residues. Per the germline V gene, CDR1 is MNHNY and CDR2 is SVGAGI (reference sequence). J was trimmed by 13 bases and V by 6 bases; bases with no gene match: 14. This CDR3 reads CASSPGTGDRRSTF. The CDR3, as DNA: TGTGCCAGCAGCCCCGGGACAGGGGACAGAAGGAGCACCTTC.

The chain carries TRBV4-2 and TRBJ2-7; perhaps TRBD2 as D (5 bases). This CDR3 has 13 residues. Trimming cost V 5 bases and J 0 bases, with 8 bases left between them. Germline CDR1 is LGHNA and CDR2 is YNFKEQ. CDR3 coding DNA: TGTGCCAGCAGCGGAGGCAGCTCCTACGAGCAGTACTTC. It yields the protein CASSGGSSYEQYF.

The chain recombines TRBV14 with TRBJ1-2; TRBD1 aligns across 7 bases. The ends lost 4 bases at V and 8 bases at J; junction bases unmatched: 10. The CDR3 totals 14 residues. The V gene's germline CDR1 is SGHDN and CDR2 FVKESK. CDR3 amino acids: CASSPGTAPRGYTF. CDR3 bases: TGTGCCAGCAGCCCCGGGACAGCCCCGAGGGGCTACACCTTC.

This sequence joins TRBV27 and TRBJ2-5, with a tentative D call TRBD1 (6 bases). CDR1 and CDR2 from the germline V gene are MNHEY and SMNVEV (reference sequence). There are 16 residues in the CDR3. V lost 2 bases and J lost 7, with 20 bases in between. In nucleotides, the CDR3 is TGTGCCAGCAGTTTAGACATAGGGGGTTATCATAGGACCCAGTACTTC. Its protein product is CASSLDIGGYHRTQYF.

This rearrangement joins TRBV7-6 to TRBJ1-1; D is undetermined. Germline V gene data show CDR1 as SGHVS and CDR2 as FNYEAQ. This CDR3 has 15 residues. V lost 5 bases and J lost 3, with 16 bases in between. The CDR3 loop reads CASSQPRGSDTEAFF. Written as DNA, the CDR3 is TGTGCCAGCAGCCAACCGCGAGGCAGCGACACTGAAGCTTTCTTT.

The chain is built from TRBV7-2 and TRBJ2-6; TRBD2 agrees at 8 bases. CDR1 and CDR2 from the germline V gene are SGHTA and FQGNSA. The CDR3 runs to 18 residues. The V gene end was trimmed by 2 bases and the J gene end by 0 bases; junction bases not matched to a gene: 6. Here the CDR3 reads CASSLYPGGPSGANVLTF. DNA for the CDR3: TGTGCCAGCAGCTTATATCCGGGGGGGCCCTCTGGGGCCAACGTCCTGACTTTC.